These 30 T cell receptor beta chains originate from one sample sequenced in a study of prognosis after radiotherapy for stage I lung cancer. Genomic DNA served as the source from which two-round multiplex PCR generated TCR beta CDR3 amplicons. Every TRBV and TRBJ gene had its own specific primer in first-round PCR. TCRdb used MiXCR to reprocess the multiplex PCR reads, holding one entry per CDR3 protein. Found here are roughly 30,000 distinct CDR3 sequences, around half of them singletons; the top ten hold 16%. The specimen comprised PBMCs, sampled before or after stereotactic body radiation therapy (not recorded which). These receptors were collected from a donor over 45 with non-small cell lung cancer.

This clonotype was counted ten times or more. The chain joins TRBV24-1 to TRBJ2-1, with 10 bases identical to TRBD2. The CDR3 spans 15 residues. V lost 3 bases and J lost 3; bases outside the gene matches: 1. Germline values: CDR1 KGHDR, CDR2 SFDVKD. CDR3 nucleotide sequence: TGTGCCACCAGTGATCCTAGCGGGGGCTACAATGAGCAGTTCTTC. It encodes CATSDPSGGYNEQFF.

This clonotype is medium-sized by share. This chain connects TRBV2 to TRBJ2-7, with 7 bases fitting TRBD1. Germline V CDR1 and CDR2: SNHLY, FYNNEI. The V and J ends lost 1 base and 2 bases, in that order; junction bases with no gene match: 5. The CDR3 length is 15 residues. CDR3 amino acids: CASSEVAGGTYEQYF. The CDR3 DNA reads as TGTGCCAGCAGTGAAGTGGCAGGGGGTACCTACGAGCAGTACTTC.

Ten or more counts support this clonotype. The chain links TRBV20-1 to TRBJ2-7; D might be TRBD1 (5 bases). This CDR3 has 14 residues. V was trimmed by 5 bases and J by 0 bases, leaving 14 bases between them. The germline V gene encodes CDR1 DFQATT and CDR2 SNEGSKA (reference sequence). The CDR3 loop reads CSAPRWQGSYEQYF. The CDR3, as DNA: TGCAGTGCTCCGCGTTGGCAGGGCTCCTACGAGCAGTACTTC.

This clonotype is classed as medium-sized. The chain joins TRBV2 to TRBJ2-2; tentative D call: TRBD1 (6 bases). The V gene's germline CDR1 is SNHLY and CDR2 FYNNEI. Trimming pared 5 bases from V and 4 bases from J, leaving 8 bases between. This CDR3 contains 13 residues. CDR3 DNA: TGTGCCAGCAGTTGGACAGTCACCGGGGAGCTGTTTTTT. Translating it yields CASSWTVTGELFF.

This clonotype was recorded many times. V and J are TRBV5-1 and TRBJ2-2, with D possibly called TRBD1 or TRBD2 (6 bases each). Deletions cut 2 bases from V and 7 bases from J, with 18 bases between. This CDR3 contains 16 residues. Per germline, CDR1 SGHRS and CDR2 YFSETQ. Here the CDR3 reads CASSFQGRLSSGELFF. The CDR3 region has the DNA TGCGCCAGCAGCTTTCAGGGGAGGTTAAGCAGCGGGGAGCTGTTTTTT.

Concerning this clonotype: A far larger clone lies a single base away; this is likely a read error. The chain has TRBV7-9 and TRBJ1-3; no clear D gene. This CDR3 has 13 amino acids. Trimming removed 5 bases at V and 0 bases at J, with 5 bases between. Germline loops: CDR1 SEHNR, CDR2 FQNEAQ (reference sequence). The CDR3 DNA is TGTGCCAGCAGCGAATACTCTGGAAACACCATATATTTT. Translating gives CASSEYSGNTIYF.

This clonotype came up a few times. The chain links TRBV4-2 to TRBJ2-1; 9 bases match TRBD2. Germline values: CDR1 LGHNA, CDR2 YNFKEQ. Trimming took 6 bases from V and 7 from J; bases not matched to a gene: 10. The CDR3 sequence is 15 residues long. For the CDR3, the DNA is TGTGCCAGCAGTCGTACCCTCACTAGCGGGAATGAGCAGTTCTTC. It is translated as CASSRTLTSGNEQFF.

The chain is built from TRBV20-1 and TRBJ2-3; no reliable D call. With 1 base removed from V and 2 bases from J, the gap between germline ends came to 19 bases. The CDR3 totals 17 residues. CDR1 is DFQATT and CDR2 is SNEGSKA in the germline V gene (reference sequence). CDR3 nucleotide sequence: TGCAGTGCTAGAGTGCTGAGTCTAGACCTTATCACAGATACGCAGTATTTT. Translated: CSARVLSLDLITDTQYF.

This clonotype has at least ten counts. The chain joins TRBV15 to TRBJ2-1, with unresolved D. Germline-derived CDR1 and CDR2 are LNHNV and YYDKDF (reference sequence). Trimming took 0 bases from V and 3 from J, leaving 9 bases between them. CDR3 length: 15 amino acids. CDR3 DNA sequence: TGTGCCACCAGCAGAGACCCAGGCGACTACAATGAGCAGTTCTTC. It translates to CATSRDPGDYNEQFF.

The genes are TRBV7-2 and TRBJ1-3; D not certain. With 7 bases removed from V and 2 bases from J, the gap between germline ends came to 15 bases. Per the germline V gene, CDR1 is SGHTA and CDR2 is FQGNSA. This CDR3 is built from 15 residues. The CDR3, as DNA: TGTGCCAGCACCCCCGCTAGGGTCGCTGGAAACACCATATATTTT. This translates into CASTPARVAGNTIYF.

Sample share makes this clonotype medium-sized. V is TRBV12-3 or TRBV12-4 and J is TRBJ1-6; no clear D gene. The CDR3 is made up of 14 amino acids. Trimming stripped 3 bases from V and 9 bases from J, with 12 bases between. As DNA, the CDR3 is TGTGCCAGCAGTTTCGGGGAGTTGGGTTCACCCCTCCACTTT. This sequence encodes CASSFGELGSPLHF.

Many counts were recorded for this clonotype. This rearrangement joins TRBV4-2 to TRBJ1-5, with 7 bases aligning to TRBD1. V trimming: 0 bases; J trimming: 7 bases; junction bases outside the gene matches: 6. The V gene's germline CDR1 is LGHNA and CDR2 YNFKEQ. This CDR3 is 15 amino acids long. The CDR3 region is CASSQEARGIQPQHF. The CDR3 DNA reads as TGTGCCAGCAGCCAAGAGGCCAGGGGGATACAGCCCCAGCATTTT.

Many counts were recorded for this clonotype. V usage is TRBV5-1 and J usage is TRBJ1-4, with 8 bases identical to TRBD1. J lost 8 bases, V lost 4 bases, and 7 bases had no gene match. This CDR3 spans 14 amino acids. CDR1 and CDR2 (germline): SGHRS, YFSETQ. CDR3: CASSAGTGVEKLFF. CDR3 coding DNA: TGCGCCAGCAGCGCCGGGACAGGAGTCGAAAAACTGTTTTTT.

The table lists this clonotype with many counts. Here the CDR3 reads CASSLHGEGGQPQHF. The CDR3 DNA reads TGTGCCAGCAGCCTCCACGGGGAGGGAGGTCAGCCCCAGCATTTT. The genes are TRBV7-2 and TRBJ1-5, with D hard to call. CDR3 size: 15 residues. CDR1 and CDR2 (germline): SGHTA, FQGNSA. V was pared by 5 bases and J by 6 bases, with 17 bases between.

In the case of this clonotype: The junction differs from germline at one of its ends, possibly a read error. The chain is built from TRBV6-2 or TRBV6-3 and TRBJ2-3; D may be TRBD2 (6 bases). This CDR3 has 16 amino acids. CDR1 is MNHEY and CDR2 is SVGEGT in the germline V gene. In nucleotides, the CDR3 is TGTGCCAGCAGGAAAGGACTATCGGGAGATCGGGATATGCAGTATTTT. The encoded protein is CASRKGLSGDRDMQYF.

The rearrangement joins TRBV9 to TRBJ1-1; D not certain. Germline-derived CDR1 and CDR2 are SGDLS and YYNGEE. There are 14 residues in the CDR3. V lost 2 bases and J lost 1, with 9 bases in between. CDR3 DNA: TGTGCCAGCAGCGTTCAGGTTACGAACACTGAAGCTTTCTTT. It codes for CASSVQVTNTEAFF.

This clonotype was recorded at least ten times. This chain uses TRBV29-1 with TRBJ2-7; TRBD1 might be the D (6 bases). The V and J ends lost 2 bases and 1 base respectively, with 18 bases between them. The germline V gene encodes CDR1 SQVTM and CDR2 ANQGSEA. The length of the CDR3 is 16 residues. Written as DNA, the CDR3 is TGCAGCGTTGAACCCCTCGGAACAGGGCCTTCCTACGAGCAGTACTTC. This codes for CSVEPLGTGPSYEQYF.

A remark on this clonotype: It is likely a read error: a sequence one base away is far more abundant. The V and J genes are TRBV11-3 and TRBJ2-3, with 7 nucleotides matching TRBD1. With 1 base clipped from V and 1 base from J, the junction kept 5 bases outside the gene matches. This CDR3 is 16 amino acids long. Germline V gene sequence: CDR1 SGHNT, CDR2 YENEEA. The CDR3 loop reads CASSLAGTVGTDTQYF. The CDR3 DNA reads as TGTGCCAGCAGCTTAGCCGGGACAGTGGGCACAGATACGCAGTATTTT. The full variable domain, rest sourced from reference TRBV11-3 and TRBJ2-3, is EAGVVQSPRYKIIEKKQPVAFWCNPISGHNTLYWYLQNLGQGPELLIRYENEEAVDDSQLPKDRFSAERLKGVDSTLKIQPAELGDSAVYLCASSLAGTVGTDTQYFGPGTRLTVL.

This clonotype was recorded only once. The chain joins TRBV7-8 to TRBJ1-2; D gene ambiguous. Germline V gives CDR1 SGHVS, CDR2 FQNEAQ. Between the trimmed V and J ends, which lost 2 bases and 10 bases, there was a span of 14 bases. The CDR3 is 13 amino acids. The CDR3 protein is CASSLLTRSVYTF. DNA for the CDR3: TGTGCCAGCAGCTTACTCACGAGGTCTGTCTACACCTTC.

This clonotype was detected ten times or more. The gene calls are TRBV18 and TRBJ2-7, with a tentative D call TRBD1 (6 bases). Germline V gene lookup returns CDR1 KGHSH and CDR2 LQKENI. The V gene lost 3 bases and the J gene lost 2 bases, with 11 bases spanning the gap. This CDR3 spans 14 amino acids. CDR3 in amino acids: CASSPDRRTYEQYF. The CDR3 nucleotides are TGTGCCAGCTCACCGGACAGACGAACCTACGAGCAGTACTTC.

CDR3 in amino acids: CASSLFGPETQYF. Here the CDR3 DNA reads TGTGCCAGCAGCTTATTTGGACCAGAGACCCAGTACTTC. This chain connects TRBV5-5 to TRBJ2-5; the D is unclear. Germline CDR1 reads SGHKS; CDR2 reads YYEKEE (reference sequence). Trimming shortened V by 2 bases and J by 4 bases, and 9 bases separated the two germline ends. This CDR3 has 13 residues. Using reference TRBV5-5 and TRBJ2-5 for the parts outside the CDR3, the full variable domain is DAGVTQSPTHLIKTRGQQVTLRCSPISGHKSVSWYQQVLGQGPQFIFQYYEKEERGRGNFPDRFSARQFPNYSSELNVNALLLGDSALYLCASSLFGPETQYFGPGTRLLVL.

The chain joins TRBV30 to TRBJ2-2, with no clear D. Between the trimmed V and J ends, which lost 2 bases and 8 bases, there was a span of 9 bases. Germline V gives CDR1 GTSNPN, CDR2 SVGIG (reference sequence). This CDR3 is built from 12 residues. The DNA of the CDR3 is TGTGCCTGGAGTAGCATTGCGGGGGAGCTGTTTTTT. This encodes CAWSSIAGELFF. The whole variable domain, filled in from reference TRBV30 and TRBJ2-2, reads SQTIHQWPATLVQPVGSPLSLECTVEGTSNPNLYWYRQAAGRGLQLLFYSVGIGQISSEVPQNLSASRPQDRQFILSSKKLLLSDSGFYLCAWSSIAGELFFGEGSRLTVL.

This clonotype was recorded at least ten times. This chain connects TRBV6-8 to TRBJ2-7, with D uncertain. Trimming removed 8 bases from V and 3 bases from J, with 14 bases in between. Germline CDR1 MNHGY, CDR2 SAAAGT. CDR3 length: 13 amino acids. In nucleotides, the CDR3 is TGTGCCAGCGGTGACCGGAAGGTCTACGAGCAGTACTTC. It translates to CASGDRKVYEQYF.

With respect to this clonotype: One end of the junction fails to match germline, which may point to a read error. The rearrangement joins TRBV18 to TRBJ1-5; D not resolved. The CDR3 is made up of 14 amino acids. CDR1 and CDR2 (germline): KGHSH, LQKENI. CDR3 bases: TGTGCCAGCCCACCAGACCCGGGGAATCAGCCCCAGCATTTT. Protein sequence: CASPPDPGNQPQHF. The entire variable domain, with the rest obtained from reference TRBV18 and TRBJ1-5, is as follows: NAGVMQNPRHLVRRRGQEARLRCSPMKGHSHVYWYRQLPEEGLKFMVYLQKENIIDESGMPKERFSAEFPKEGPSILRIQQVVRGDSAAYFCASPPDPGNQPQHFGDGTRLSIL.

The gene calls are TRBV7-2 and TRBJ2-7; 7 bases fit TRBD1. V was clipped by 5 bases and J by 1 base; unmatched bases: 11. Per germline, CDR1 SGHTA and CDR2 FQGNSA. This CDR3 comprises 16 residues. The CDR3 protein is CASSPSVTGPSYEQYF. The CDR3 nucleotides read TGTGCCAGCAGCCCTAGTGTGACAGGGCCGTCCTACGAGCAGTACTTC.

Concerning this clonotype: This likely came from a read error, as a far larger clone is one base away. J is TRBJ1-5 and V is TRBV6-5; D might be TRBD1 (5 bases). Per germline, CDR1 MNHEY and CDR2 SVGAGI. CDR3 size: 13 residues. DNA of the CDR3: TGTGCCAGCAGCCCTGGCTGGGACCAGCCCAAGCATTTT. Amino acids: CASSPGWDQPKHF.

This clonotype has a count of ten or more. V and J are TRBV11-2 and TRBJ1-3, with TRBD1 as a possible D gene (5 bases). Germline V gene data show CDR1 as SGHAT and CDR2 as FQNNGV. The CDR3 has 15 residues. Trimming left V 5 bases short and J 1 base short, with 12 bases between. CDR3 in amino acids: CASSARGGSGNTIYF. The CDR3 bases are TGTGCCAGCAGCGCTCGGGGGGGTTCTGGAAACACCATATATTTT.

A word on this clonotype: It differs at one base from a far larger clone, so likely a read error. The chain carries TRBV7-9 and TRBJ2-1; D ambiguous. Per germline, CDR1 SEHNR and CDR2 FQNEAQ (reference sequence). The ends were cut back, 7 bases at V and 9 bases at J, with 25 bases in the middle. The CDR3 length is 16 residues. Here the CDR3 reads CASILDVTSRASEQFF. CDR3 nucleotides: TGTGCCAGCATCCTCGATGTAACGTCACGGGCTAGTGAGCAGTTCTTC.

In this sample, this clonotype turned up many times. The rearrangement links TRBV4-1 to TRBJ2-7; 7 nucleotides align to TRBD2. The CDR3 contains 17 residues. Germline CDR1 is MGHRA and CDR2 is YSYEKL. The V segment lost 2 bases and the J segment 3 bases; nucleotides outside the gene matches: 13. CDR3 sequence reads: CASSQYISGGVYYEQYF. In DNA, the CDR3 is TGCGCCAGCAGCCAATATATTTCGGGGGGAGTTTACTACGAGCAGTACTTC.

This clonotype was counted many times. The gene calls are TRBV25-1 and TRBJ2-3; 10 bases line up with TRBD2. This CDR3 is 15 amino acids long. Trimming cost V 4 bases and J 7 bases; bases outside gene matches: 8. Germline CDR1 MGHDK, CDR2 SYGVNS. CDR3 loop: CASSVAGGLDYTQYF. CDR3 sequence (DNA): TGTGCCAGCAGTGTAGCGGGAGGATTGGATTATACGCAGTATTTT.